This T cell receptor (beta chain) was recorded in a study of shared clonotypes between healthy human individuals. The assay was immunoSEQ multiplex PCR, and TCRdb's table has in-frame clones only and misses some. The table records about 2.5 million clones, 85% to 95% of them present only once. Germline assignment: CDR1 SGHAT and CDR2 FQNNGV. This CDR3 spans 14 amino acids. The V call is TRBV11-2, the J call TRBJ2-5; maybe TRBD2 (5 bases). The J call is doubtful: the DNA matches TRBJ2-7 better. The sequencing sample was made of naive CD4+ T cells from PBMCs. The subset: CD45RA+ positively selected. This sequence originates from a man aged 18 to 29 in good health. Some clones in this sample may be carry-over from other donors' samples. In nucleotides, the CDR3 is TGTGCCAGCAGCTTAGGACTACAACTCTACGAGCAGTACTTC. This gives the protein CASSLGLQLYEQYF.